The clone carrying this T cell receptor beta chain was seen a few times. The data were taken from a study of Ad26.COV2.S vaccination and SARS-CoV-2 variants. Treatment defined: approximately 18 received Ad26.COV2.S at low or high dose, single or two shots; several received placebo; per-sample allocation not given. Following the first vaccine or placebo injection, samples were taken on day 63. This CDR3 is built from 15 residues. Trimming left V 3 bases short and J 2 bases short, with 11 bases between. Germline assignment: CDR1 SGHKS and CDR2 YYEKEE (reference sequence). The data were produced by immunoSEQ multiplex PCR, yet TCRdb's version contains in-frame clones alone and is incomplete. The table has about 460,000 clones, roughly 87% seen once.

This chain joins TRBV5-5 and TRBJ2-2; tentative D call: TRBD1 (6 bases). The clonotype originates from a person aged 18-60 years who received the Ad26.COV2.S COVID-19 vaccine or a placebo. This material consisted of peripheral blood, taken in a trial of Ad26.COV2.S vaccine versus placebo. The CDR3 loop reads CASSSGTLNTGELFF. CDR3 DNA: TGTGCCAGCAGCTCCGGGACATTAAACACCGGGGAGCTGTTTTTT.